This T cell receptor beta chain was recovered during a study of CD8+ T cells in alopecia areata. Overall study findings and caveats: Many expanded lesional clones persisted during tofacitinib (in both scalp and blood). Lesional scalp displayed greater clonality than normal scalp, most notably in alopecia totalis/universalis.

CDR3 size: 14 residues. The V segment lost 7 bases and the J segment 2 bases; nucleotides outside the gene matches: 5. The germline CDR1 and CDR2 sequences are SQVTM and ANQGSEA. Treatment indicated: oral pan-JAK inhibitor, 5-10 mg twice daily. This clone has only one observation. What it binds is unknown. Reverse transcribed after extraction, RNA yielded cDNA as the sequencing template. Using immunoSEQ multiplex PCR, the repertoire was profiled, and TCRdb retains in-frame clones only, with some absent. The sample carries 200,000 to 250,000 clones, more than 30% recorded once. The V and J genes are TRBV29-1 and TRBJ2-3; TRBD2 aligns across 11 bases. This TCR was sampled from a human donor with alopecia areata. Specimen: CD4+ T cells sorted from blood, collected at approximately week 30, from a patient treated with tofacitinib. The CDR3 spells CSASSGGPTDTQYF. CDR3 nucleotides: TGCAGCGCCTCTAGCGGGGGGCCCACAGATACGCAGTATTTT.